Listed below are T cell receptor beta chains from one sample, sequenced in a study of T cell repertoires in cytomegalovirus infection. These receptors lack a known antigen. TCRdb used MiXCR to reprocess the reads, holding one entry per CDR3 protein. The sample has about 570,000 distinct CDR3 sequences, about 40% seen once. The material was cultured PBMCs, obtained from culture after CMV antigen stimulation. These receptors were collected from a human donor in good health (CMV status not recorded). Some clones in this sample may be carry-over from other donors' samples. Both conserved end residues are part of each CDR3. Fields, in order: CDR3 DNA, CDR3 protein, D gene, J gene, V gene, clone size. The D gene is left open where the match is weak. The listing skips clone size in some rows; elsewhere it reads once, few, many or a size class.

TGTGCCAGCAGCCGAGAACACTTCTACAATGAGCAGTTCTTC | CASSREHFYNEQFF | . | TRBJ2-1 | TRBV7-2 | .
TGCAGTGCTAACCGGGACACCTATGGCTACACCTTC | CSANRDTYGYTF | . | TRBJ1-2 | TRBV20-1 | .
TGCAGTGCTAGCGTCGGCAGTGACTATGGCTACACCTTC | CSASVGSDYGYTF | . | TRBJ1-2 | TRBV20-1 | .
TGTGCCAGCAGCTTAGCCCCCAGGACAGATTATGGCTACACCTTC | CASSLAPRTDYGYTF | . | TRBJ1-2 | TRBV7-2 | .
TGTGCCAGCAGTTTCCTAGCGGGGTGGAGCTCTGGGGCCAACGTCCTGACTTTC | CASSFLAGWSSGANVLTF | TRBD2 | TRBJ2-6 | TRBV12-3/TRBV12-4 | few
TGTGCCAGCAGCCAAAATTCCGGTGGCTACACCTTC | CASSQNSGGYTF | . | TRBJ1-2 | TRBV14 | .
TGTGCCAGCTCAGCCCAACGGGACACTGAAGCTTTCTTT | CASSAQRDTEAFF | . | TRBJ1-1 | TRBV18 | .
TGTGCCAGCAGCCCCCGGGACTATCTAGAGCAGTTCTTC | CASSPRDYLEQFF | TRBD2 | TRBJ2-1 | TRBV7-2 | .
TGTGCCAGCTCCCTAGGTTTGCTCAACGGGGAGCAGTTCTTC | CASSLGLLNGEQFF | . | TRBJ2-1 | TRBV6-1 | once
TGTGCCAGCAGTGAATGGGTGAGCGGTGAGGCAGGTAGCAATCAGCCCCAGCATTTT | CASSEWVSGEAGSNQPQHF | . | TRBJ1-5 | TRBV6-1 | few
TGTGCCAGCAGTGAAGCCGCTGGACTGGGGATGGATACGCAGTATTTT | CASSEAAGLGMDTQYF | . | TRBJ2-3 | TRBV6-1 | few
TGTGCCAGCAGTTTAGCCGGGACAGCATCCTACGAGCAGTACTTC | CASSLAGTASYEQYF | TRBD1 | TRBJ2-7 | TRBV12-3/TRBV12-4 | many
TGTGCCAGTAGTAAAGACCGGGACAGGTACAATGAGCAGTTCTTC | CASSKDRDRYNEQFF | TRBD1 | TRBJ2-1 | TRBV19 | .
TGTGCCAGCAGCTTATGGGACACCCCCTATAATTCACCCCTCCACTTT | CASSLWDTPYNSPLHF | . | TRBJ1-6 | TRBV7-6 | .
TGTGCCAGCATGGGAGGTCCGAACTACAATGAGCAGTTCTTC | CASMGGPNYNEQFF | . | TRBJ2-1 | TRBV4-2 | .
TGTGCCAGCCGATCCGTGGGGGGGGCCAACGTCCTGACTTTC | CASRSVGGANVLTF | . | TRBJ2-6 | TRBV7-2 | .
TGTGCCAGCAGTTACTCGAGGCTAGCGGTTGGGTCCCAGTACTTC | CASSYSRLAVGSQYF | TRBD2 | TRBJ2-5 | TRBV6-5 | once
TGTGCCAGCAGCGCAATTCTAGCGGGAGGTGGAGATACGCAGTATTTT | CASSAILAGGGDTQYF | TRBD2 | TRBJ2-3 | TRBV6-1 | .
TGTGCCAGCAGCCCCCGACAGACCCAAGAGACCCAGTACTTC | CASSPRQTQETQYF | . | TRBJ2-5 | TRBV7-2 | few
TGCGCCAGCAGCCAAGAAGGCCCCTACGGTAAAAACACTGAAGCTTTCTTT | CASSQEGPYGKNTEAFF | . | TRBJ1-1 | TRBV4-1 | .
TGTGCCAGCAGGTTGACTAGCGGGGGGGCCTATGAGCAGTTCTTC | CASRLTSGGAYEQFF | TRBD2 | TRBJ2-1 | TRBV7-2 | .
TGTGCCAGCAGCTTAGCCCTACTTCGAGGGCAGTTCTTC | CASSLALLRGQFF | . | TRBJ2-1 | TRBV7-2 | .
TGTGCCAGCAGCGTAACTAGCGGGGGCGTGGCAGATACGCAGTATTTT | CASSVTSGGVADTQYF | TRBD2 | TRBJ2-3 | TRBV9 | .
TGTGCCAGCAGTACGAACAGTGGGGGCTATGGCTACACCTTC | CASSTNSGGYGYTF | . | TRBJ1-2 | TRBV12-3/TRBV12-4 | few
TGTGCCAGCAGCTTAAGGACTAGCGGCCACGAGCAGTACTTC | CASSLRTSGHEQYF | TRBD2 | TRBJ2-7 | TRBV11-2 | .
TGTGCCAGCAGTCCAGGACTGCGTAAAGAGACCCAGTACTTC | CASSPGLRKETQYF | . | TRBJ2-5 | TRBV12-3/TRBV12-4 | .
TGTGCCCGCATTCCGTTAAACTATGGCTACACCTTC | CARIPLNYGYTF | . | TRBJ1-2 | TRBV19 | .
TGTGCCAGCAGCTTCGGATTGGCTAGCCCGAACACCGGGGAGCTGTTTTTT | CASSFGLASPNTGELFF | . | TRBJ2-2 | TRBV7-9 | .
TGTGCCACCAGCGGCCAGGGGGCGCGGCAGCCCCAGCATTTT | CATSGQGARQPQHF | TRBD1 | TRBJ1-5 | TRBV15 | .
TGTGCCAGCAGTGCCCACCGGGCGACGGAGGGCTACGAGCAGTACTTC | CASSAHRATEGYEQYF | . | TRBJ2-7 | TRBV6-1 | .
TGTGCCAGCAGCGGCTTAGGACAGACAAGCTCTGGAAACACCATATATTTT | CASSGLGQTSSGNTIYF | . | TRBJ1-3 | TRBV11-2 | .
TGCAGTGCCTCCCTGGAGCGGGGGGTGGGGGACATTCAGTACTTC | CSASLERGVGDIQYF | TRBD2 | TRBJ2-4 | TRBV20-1 | .
TGTGCCAGCAGTAAAAACCGGCCCCAGGACGAGCAGTACTTC | CASSKNRPQDEQYF | . | TRBJ2-7 | TRBV6-6 | .
TGTGCCAGCAGCTTGTATCAAGGTTTTGAAGCTTTCTTT | CASSLYQGFEAFF | . | TRBJ1-1 | TRBV7-2 | few
TGTGCCAGCAGCTTAGCAGGACTAGCGGGGGGAGGTGAGCAGTTCTTC | CASSLAGLAGGGEQFF | TRBD2 | TRBJ2-1 | TRBV7-6 | .
TGTGCCAGCAGCCTACCCGGGACCCCAGATAGGGAGACCCAGTACTTC | CASSLPGTPDRETQYF | . | TRBJ2-5 | TRBV3-1 | .
TGCAGTGCGAGGCCCACCATAGTTGGAGGAGGGGCCCAGTACTTC | CSARPTIVGGGAQYF | . | TRBJ2-5 | TRBV20-1 | .
TGCAGTGCTCTAGCGGGAGAAGGGACAGATACGCAGTATTTT | CSALAGEGTDTQYF | TRBD2 | TRBJ2-3 | TRBV20-1 | .
TGTGCCAGCAGCCTTGGGACAGGGGAGGTCTATGGCTACACCTTC | CASSLGTGEVYGYTF | TRBD1 | TRBJ1-2 | TRBV7-1 | .
TGTGCCAGTAGTATTCTTCGGCAGGGGCGTACTGAAGCTTTCTTT | CASSILRQGRTEAFF | . | TRBJ1-1 | TRBV19 | once
TGTGCCAGCAGTCCCCGACAATACAATGAGCAGTTCTTC | CASSPRQYNEQFF | . | TRBJ2-1 | TRBV2 | few
TGTGCCAGCAGTACTTTTGGCGGGGGGCGATACAATGAGCAGTTCTTC | CASSTFGGGRYNEQFF | TRBD2 | TRBJ2-1 | TRBV6-2/TRBV6-3 | .
TGTGCCAGCAGCTTACAGGGAGGGGTAGAAAAACTGTTTTTT | CASSLQGGVEKLFF | . | TRBJ1-4 | TRBV7-2 | few
TGTGCCAGCAGCTTAGTAGGGGAAGAAAAACTGTTTTTT | CASSLVGEEKLFF | . | TRBJ1-4 | TRBV7-9 | .
TGTGCCAGCAGTATTAGCGGGGGGGCCTTCAATGAGCAGTTCTTC | CASSISGGAFNEQFF | TRBD2 | TRBJ2-1 | TRBV2 | few
TGTGCCAGCAGCTTAGAAGGTGGGTCCAATGAGCAGTTCTTC | CASSLEGGSNEQFF | . | TRBJ2-1 | TRBV11-3 | .
TGTGCCAGCAGCTTAGCAGGGGCCGGTGGAAACACCATATATTTT | CASSLAGAGGNTIYF | . | TRBJ1-3 | TRBV7-8 | many
TGCGCCAGCAGCTTGGCTCGACGGGGGTTCACCGGGGAGCTGTTTTTT | CASSLARRGFTGELFF | . | TRBJ2-2 | TRBV5-1 | .
TGTGCCAGCAGAAAAGGACTTTCTGGGGCCTGGAACACTGAAGCTTTCTTT | CASRKGLSGAWNTEAFF | . | TRBJ1-1 | TRBV9 | .
TGTGCCAGTAGTATAGGTTATGGAGGGAGTTGGGGCACTGAAGCTTTCTTT | CASSIGYGGSWGTEAFF | . | TRBJ1-1 | TRBV19 | .
TGTGCCAGCAGCTTCCGAAGGGCCTACACCGGGGAGCTGTTTTTT | CASSFRRAYTGELFF | . | TRBJ2-2 | TRBV7-8 | .
TGTGCCAGCAGTTATAGACAGGCCTACGAGCAGTACTTC | CASSYRQAYEQYF | . | TRBJ2-7 | TRBV12-3/TRBV12-4 | few
TGTGCCAGCAGATCACCACAGGGGGCCGGGGAGACCCAGTACTTC | CASRSPQGAGETQYF | TRBD1 | TRBJ2-5 | TRBV6-6 | few
TGTGCCAGCAGCCGTACTAGCCCCTACACAGATACGCAGTATTTT | CASSRTSPYTDTQYF | . | TRBJ2-3 | TRBV7-2 | few
TGTGCCAGCAGCCCATGGGAGGCAGGGAGCTCCTACAATGAGCAGTTCTTC | CASSPWEAGSSYNEQFF | . | TRBJ2-1 | TRBV14 | .
TGTGCCAGCAGTGAAGCGCACACAGGTTTTCAGCCCCAGCATTTT | CASSEAHTGFQPQHF | . | TRBJ1-5 | TRBV6-1 | .
TGTGCCAGCAGTTACTCCGGAGGGGGCCCTCAAGAGACCCAGTACTTC | CASSYSGGGPQETQYF | . | TRBJ2-5 | TRBV6-5 | .
TGTGCCAGCAGCCCTAGCGGACGGGAGACCCAGTACTTC | CASSPSGRETQYF | TRBD2 | TRBJ2-5 | TRBV7-2 | many